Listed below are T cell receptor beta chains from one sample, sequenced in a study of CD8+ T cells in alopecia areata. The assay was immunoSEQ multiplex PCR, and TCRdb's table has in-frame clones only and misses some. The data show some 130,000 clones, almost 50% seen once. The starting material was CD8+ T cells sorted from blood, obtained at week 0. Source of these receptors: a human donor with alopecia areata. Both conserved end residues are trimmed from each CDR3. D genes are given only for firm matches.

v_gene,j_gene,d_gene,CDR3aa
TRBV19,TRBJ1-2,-,AAQGDGDSYGYT
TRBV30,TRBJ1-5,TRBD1,AWSVRGIMNQPQH
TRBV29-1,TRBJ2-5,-,SGQGETQY
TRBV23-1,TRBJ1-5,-,ASSQSSGISNQPQH
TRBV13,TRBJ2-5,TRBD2,ASSSTSGVWETQY
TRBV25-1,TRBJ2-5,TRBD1,ASSEFQGQETQY
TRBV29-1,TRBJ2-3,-,SVEDGARLIDTQY
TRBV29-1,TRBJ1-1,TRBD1,SARQGRKTEAF
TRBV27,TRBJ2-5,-,ASSWGQTQY
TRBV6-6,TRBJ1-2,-,ASSPGTPNYGYT